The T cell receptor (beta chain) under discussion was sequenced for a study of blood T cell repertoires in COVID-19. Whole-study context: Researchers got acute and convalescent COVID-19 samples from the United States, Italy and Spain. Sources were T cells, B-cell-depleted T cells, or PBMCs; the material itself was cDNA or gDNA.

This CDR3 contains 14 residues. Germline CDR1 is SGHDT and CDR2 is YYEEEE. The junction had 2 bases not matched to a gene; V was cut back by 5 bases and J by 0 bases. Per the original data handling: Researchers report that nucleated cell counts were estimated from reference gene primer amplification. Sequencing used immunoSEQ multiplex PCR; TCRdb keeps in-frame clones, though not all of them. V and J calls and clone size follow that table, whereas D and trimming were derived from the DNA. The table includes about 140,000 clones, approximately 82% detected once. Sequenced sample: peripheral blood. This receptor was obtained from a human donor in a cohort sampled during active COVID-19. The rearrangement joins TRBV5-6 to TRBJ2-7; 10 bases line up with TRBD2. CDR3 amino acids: CASSLAGVSYEQYF. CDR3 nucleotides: TGTGCCAGCAGTCTAGCGGGAGTCTCCTACGAGCAGTACTTC. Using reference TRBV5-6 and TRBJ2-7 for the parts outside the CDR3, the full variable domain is DAGVTQSPTHLIKTRGQQVTLRCSPKSGHDTVSWYQQALGQGPQFIFQYYEEEERQRGNFPDRFSGHQFPNYSSELNVNALLLGDSALYLCASSLAGVSYEQYFGPGTRLTVT.